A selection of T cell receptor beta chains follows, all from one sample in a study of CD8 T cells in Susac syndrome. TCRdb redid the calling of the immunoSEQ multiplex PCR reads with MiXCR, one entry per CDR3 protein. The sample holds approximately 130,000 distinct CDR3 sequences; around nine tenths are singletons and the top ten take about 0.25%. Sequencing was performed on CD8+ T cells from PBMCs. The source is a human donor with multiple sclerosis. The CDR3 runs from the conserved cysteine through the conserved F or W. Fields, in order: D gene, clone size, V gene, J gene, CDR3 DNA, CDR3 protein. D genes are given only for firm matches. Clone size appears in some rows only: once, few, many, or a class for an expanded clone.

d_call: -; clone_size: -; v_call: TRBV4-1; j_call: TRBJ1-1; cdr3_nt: TGCGCCAGCAGCCAAGATCCCCCCTCGAACACTGAAGCTTTCTTT; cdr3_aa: CASSQDPPSNTEAFF
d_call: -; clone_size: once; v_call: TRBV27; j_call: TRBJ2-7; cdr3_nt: TGTGCCAGCAGTTTAACGGCTTTCTACTACGAGCAGTACTTC; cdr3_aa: CASSLTAFYYEQYF
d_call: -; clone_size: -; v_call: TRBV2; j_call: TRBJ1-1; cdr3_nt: TGTGCCAGCCGGATAGCTGAAGCTTTCTTT; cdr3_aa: CASRIAEAFF
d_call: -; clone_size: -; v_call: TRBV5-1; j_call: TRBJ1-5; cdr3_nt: TGCGCCAGCAGCTTTTTAGGTTACGAGCCCCAGCATTTT; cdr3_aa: CASSFLGYEPQHF
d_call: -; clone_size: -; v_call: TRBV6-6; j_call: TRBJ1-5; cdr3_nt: TGTGCCAGCAGTTACGGGGAACAGGCCAATCAGCCCCAGCATTTT; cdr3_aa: CASSYGEQANQPQHF
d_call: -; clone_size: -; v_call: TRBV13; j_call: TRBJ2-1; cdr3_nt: TGTGCCAGCAGCTTGGGGTCTCGTGAGCAGTTCTTC; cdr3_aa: CASSLGSREQFF
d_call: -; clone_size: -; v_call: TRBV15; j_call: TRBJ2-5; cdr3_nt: TGTGCCACCAGCAGAGCCGAGGTTCTGAAAGAGACCCAGTACTTC; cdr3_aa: CATSRAEVLKETQYF
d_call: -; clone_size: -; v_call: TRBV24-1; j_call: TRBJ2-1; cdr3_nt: TGTGCCACCAGTGATTTGTCTGGAAGCTCCTACAATGAGCAGTTCTTC; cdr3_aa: CATSDLSGSSYNEQFF
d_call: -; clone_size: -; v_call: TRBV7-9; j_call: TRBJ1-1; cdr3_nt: TGTGCCAGCAGCAATTCAGGAGTGAACACTGAAGCTTTCTTT; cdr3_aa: CASSNSGVNTEAFF
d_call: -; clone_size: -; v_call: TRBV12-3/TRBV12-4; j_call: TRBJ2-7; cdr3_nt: TGTGCCAGCAGTTTAGGTACAGGGATTTACTACGAGCAGTACTTC; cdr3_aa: CASSLGTGIYYEQYF
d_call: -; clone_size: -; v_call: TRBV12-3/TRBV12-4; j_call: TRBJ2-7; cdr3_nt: TGTGCCAGCACCCCTGGGGCCCTGAACGAGCAGTACTTC; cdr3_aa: CASTPGALNEQYF
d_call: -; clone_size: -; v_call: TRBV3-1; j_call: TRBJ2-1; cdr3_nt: TGTGCCAGCAGCCAGAGCCGCAATGAGCAGTTCTTC; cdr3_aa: CASSQSRNEQFF
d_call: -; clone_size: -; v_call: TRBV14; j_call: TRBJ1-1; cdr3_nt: TGTGCCAGCAGCCAGGTGGCTCAGGGGAGGGCGAACACTGAAGCTTTCTTT; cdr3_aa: CASSQVAQGRANTEAFF
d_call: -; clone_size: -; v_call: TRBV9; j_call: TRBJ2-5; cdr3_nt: TGTGCCAGCAGCGTAGGTGCACCCTACGGGGAGACCCAGTACTTC; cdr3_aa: CASSVGAPYGETQYF
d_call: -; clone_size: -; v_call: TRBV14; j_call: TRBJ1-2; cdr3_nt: TGTGCCAGCAGCCATATGACGGGGCCTTATGGCTACACCTTC; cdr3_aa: CASSHMTGPYGYTF
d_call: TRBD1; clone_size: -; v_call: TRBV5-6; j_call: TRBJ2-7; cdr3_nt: TGTGCCAGCAGCTTGTCCTTCGGGACAGGGCTCTCCTACGAGCAGTACTTC; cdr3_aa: CASSLSFGTGLSYEQYF
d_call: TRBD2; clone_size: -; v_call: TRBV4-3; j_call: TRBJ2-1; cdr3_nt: TGCGCCAGCAGCTGGGGGGAGGGAAATGAGCAGTTCTTC; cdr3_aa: CASSWGEGNEQFF
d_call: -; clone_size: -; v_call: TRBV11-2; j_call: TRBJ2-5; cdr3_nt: TGTGCCAGCAGCCCCCCCTTGGGACGGTTCCAAGAGACCCAGTACTTC; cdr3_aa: CASSPPLGRFQETQYF
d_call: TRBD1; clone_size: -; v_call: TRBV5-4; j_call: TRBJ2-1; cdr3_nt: TGTGCCAGCAGCTTGGGGACAGGGGTTAGAGATGAGCAGTTCTTC; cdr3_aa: CASSLGTGVRDEQFF
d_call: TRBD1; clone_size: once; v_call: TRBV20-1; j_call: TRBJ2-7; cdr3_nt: TGCAGTGCTCCTCGGAAGGGACAGACCTACGAGCAGTACTTC; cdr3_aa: CSAPRKGQTYEQYF
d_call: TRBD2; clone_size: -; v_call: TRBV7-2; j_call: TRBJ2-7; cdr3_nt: TGTGCCAGCAGCCAACTAGCGGGAGGGCCCTACGAGCAGTACTTC; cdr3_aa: CASSQLAGGPYEQYF
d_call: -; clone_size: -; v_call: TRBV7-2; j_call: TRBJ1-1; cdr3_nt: TGTGCCAGCAGCTTAGGAATAAGGGCAACTGAAGCTTTCTTT; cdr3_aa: CASSLGIRATEAFF
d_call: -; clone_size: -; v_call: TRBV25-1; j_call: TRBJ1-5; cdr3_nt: TGTGCCAGCAGTGATGGGGATAGCAATCAGCCCCAGCATTTT; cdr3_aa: CASSDGDSNQPQHF
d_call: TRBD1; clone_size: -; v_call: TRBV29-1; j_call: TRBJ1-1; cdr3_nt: TGCAGCGTCCCAAGGGGACAGACTGAAGCTTTCTTT; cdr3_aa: CSVPRGQTEAFF
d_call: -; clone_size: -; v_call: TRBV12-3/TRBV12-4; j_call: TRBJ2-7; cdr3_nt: TGTGCCAGCAGTTTATACGGCGGGGGCCATCCTTACGAGCAGTACTTC; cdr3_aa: CASSLYGGGHPYEQYF
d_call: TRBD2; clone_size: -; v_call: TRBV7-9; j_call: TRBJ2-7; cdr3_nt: TGTGCCAGCAGCTTAGTGTTGCGGGGGGGTGGCAACGAGCAGTACTTC; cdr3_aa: CASSLVLRGGGNEQYF
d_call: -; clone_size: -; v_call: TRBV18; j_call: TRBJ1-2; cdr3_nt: TGTGCCAGCTCCCGGGGGGTCAATAACTATGGCTACACCTTC; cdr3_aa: CASSRGVNNYGYTF
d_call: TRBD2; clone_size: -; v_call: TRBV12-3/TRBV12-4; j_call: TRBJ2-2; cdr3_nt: TGTGCCAGCAGTTGGGCTAGCGGGATGCGAGTCACCGGGGAGCTGTTTTTT; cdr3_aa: CASSWASGMRVTGELFF
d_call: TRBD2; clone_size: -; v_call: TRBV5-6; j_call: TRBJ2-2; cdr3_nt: TGTGCCAGCAGCTTGGGACTAGCGGGAGTAGCCGGGGAGCTGTTTTTT; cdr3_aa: CASSLGLAGVAGELFF
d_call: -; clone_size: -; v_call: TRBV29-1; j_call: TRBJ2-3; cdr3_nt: TGCAGCCTTACGCAGGGGCGAGGAAGCTCACCAGATACGCAGTATTTT; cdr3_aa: CSLTQGRGSSPDTQYF
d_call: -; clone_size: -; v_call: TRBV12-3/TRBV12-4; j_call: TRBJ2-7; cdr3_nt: TGTGCCAGCAGTTTTTCGGGCTACGAGCAGTACTTC; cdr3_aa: CASSFSGYEQYF
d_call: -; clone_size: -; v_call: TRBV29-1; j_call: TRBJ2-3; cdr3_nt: TGCAGCGTTCCGAAAGATACGCAGTATTTT; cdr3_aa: CSVPKDTQYF
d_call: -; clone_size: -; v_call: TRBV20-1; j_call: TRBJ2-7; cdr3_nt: TGCAGTGCTAGAGTCAGTGGCTCCTACGAGCAGTACTTC; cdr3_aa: CSARVSGSYEQYF
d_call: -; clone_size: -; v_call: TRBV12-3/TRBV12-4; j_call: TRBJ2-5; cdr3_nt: TGTGCCAGCAGTTTCGAACAGAGGGCCCAGTACTTC; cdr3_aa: CASSFEQRAQYF
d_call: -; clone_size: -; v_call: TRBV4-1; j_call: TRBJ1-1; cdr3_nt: TGCGCCAGCAGCCAAGATCGGGGCTACACTGAAGCTTTCTTT; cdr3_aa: CASSQDRGYTEAFF
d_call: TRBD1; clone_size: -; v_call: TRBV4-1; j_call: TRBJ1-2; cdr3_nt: TGCGCCAGCAGCGGCCCGGACAGGGAAAATAACGGCTACACCTTC; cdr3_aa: CASSGPDRENNGYTF
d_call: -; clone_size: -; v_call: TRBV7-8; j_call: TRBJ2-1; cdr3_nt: TGTGCCAGCAGCTTCGGGATCGGTGTGGATGAGCAGTTCTTC; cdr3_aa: CASSFGIGVDEQFF
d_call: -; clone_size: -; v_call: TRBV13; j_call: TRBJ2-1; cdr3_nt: TGTGCCAGCAGCGGGCCTGGCGGTAGCTCCTACAATGAGCAGTTCTTC; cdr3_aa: CASSGPGGSSYNEQFF
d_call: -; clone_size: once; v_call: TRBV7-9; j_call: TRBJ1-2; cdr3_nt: TGTGCCAGCAGCCCACAACCCTCGGACAGTAACTATGGCTACACCTTC; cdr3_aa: CASSPQPSDSNYGYTF
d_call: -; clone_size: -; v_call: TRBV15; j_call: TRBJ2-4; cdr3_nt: TGTGCCACCAGCAGAGATGGGGGACCCCAGAACATTCAGTACTTC; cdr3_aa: CATSRDGGPQNIQYF
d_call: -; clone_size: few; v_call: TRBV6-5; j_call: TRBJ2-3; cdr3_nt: TGTGCCAGCAGTTACGTTCGGTACACAGATACGCAGTATTTT; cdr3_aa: CASSYVRYTDTQYF
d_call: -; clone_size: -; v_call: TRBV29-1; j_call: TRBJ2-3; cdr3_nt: TGCAGCGTGACCGGGGTATGGGATACGCAGTATTTT; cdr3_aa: CSVTGVWDTQYF
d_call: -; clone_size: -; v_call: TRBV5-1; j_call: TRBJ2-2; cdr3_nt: TGCGCCAGCAGCGTGGACCTGGAGATCGGGGAGCTGTTTTTT; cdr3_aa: CASSVDLEIGELFF
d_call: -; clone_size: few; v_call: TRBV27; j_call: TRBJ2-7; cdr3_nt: TGTGCCAGCAGTTTTGGATTCTCCTACGAGCAGTACTTC; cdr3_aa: CASSFGFSYEQYF
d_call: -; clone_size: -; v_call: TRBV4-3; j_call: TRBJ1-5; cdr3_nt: TGCGCCAGCAGCCAAGATCTTTCAGGGAATTATCAGCCCCAGCATTTT; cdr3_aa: CASSQDLSGNYQPQHF
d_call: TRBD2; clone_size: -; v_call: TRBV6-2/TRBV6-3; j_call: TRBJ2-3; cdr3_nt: TGTGCCAGCAGTTACACTAGCGGGAGTGGGGGCACAGATACGCAGTATTTT; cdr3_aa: CASSYTSGSGGTDTQYF
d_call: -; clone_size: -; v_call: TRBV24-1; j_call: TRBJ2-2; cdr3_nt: TGTGCCACCAGTGAACGGACACCGAACACCGGGGAGCTGTTTTTT; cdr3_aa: CATSERTPNTGELFF
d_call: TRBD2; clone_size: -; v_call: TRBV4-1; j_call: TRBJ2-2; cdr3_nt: TGCGCCAGCAGCCAAGGAACTAGCGGGACCTTTTCTGGGGGCACCGGGGAGCTGTTTTTT; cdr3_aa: CASSQGTSGTFSGGTGELFF
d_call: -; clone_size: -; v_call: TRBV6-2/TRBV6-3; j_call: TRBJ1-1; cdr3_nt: TGTGCCAGCAGCCCTACGGGGGGGGTCACTGAAGCTTTCTTT; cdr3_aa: CASSPTGGVTEAFF
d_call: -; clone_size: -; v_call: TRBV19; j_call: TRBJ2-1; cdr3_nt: TGTGCCAGTAGTACCCACCGGGGACACAATGAGCAGTTCTTC; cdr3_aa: CASSTHRGHNEQFF
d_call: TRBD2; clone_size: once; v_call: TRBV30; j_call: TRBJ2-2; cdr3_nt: TGTGCCTGGAGCGGGACTAGCGGGATGGACGGGGAGCTGTTTTTT; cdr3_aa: CAWSGTSGMDGELFF
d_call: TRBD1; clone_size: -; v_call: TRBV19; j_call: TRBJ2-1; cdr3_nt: TGTGCCAGTAAACAGGGGGCGGACAATGAGCAGTTCTTC; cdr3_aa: CASKQGADNEQFF
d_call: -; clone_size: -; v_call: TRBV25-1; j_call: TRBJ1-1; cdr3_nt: TGTGCCAGCAGTGAATATGAACGCCTCGGAGCTTTCTTT; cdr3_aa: CASSEYERLGAFF